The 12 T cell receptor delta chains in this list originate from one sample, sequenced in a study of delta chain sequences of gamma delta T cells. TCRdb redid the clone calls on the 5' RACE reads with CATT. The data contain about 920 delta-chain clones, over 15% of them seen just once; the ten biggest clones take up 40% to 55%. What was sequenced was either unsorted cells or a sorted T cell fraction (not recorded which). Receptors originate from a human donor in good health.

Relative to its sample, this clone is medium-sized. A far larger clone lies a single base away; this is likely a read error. Here the CDR3 reads CARIASWGRRGKKTLIF. CDR3 DNA: TGCGCTCGAATTGCCTCTTGGGGGAGGCGGGGGAAAAAGACCCTGATCTTT. The V gene went uncalled, while the J gene is TRDJ4; the table's D gene call, TRDD3, was not cross checked with the DNA. The CDR3 consists of 17 residues.

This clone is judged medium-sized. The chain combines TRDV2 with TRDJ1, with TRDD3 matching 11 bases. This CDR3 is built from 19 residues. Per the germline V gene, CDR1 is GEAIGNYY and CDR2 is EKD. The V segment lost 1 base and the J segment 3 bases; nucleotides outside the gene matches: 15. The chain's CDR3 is CACDTVPSYVGGYADKLIF. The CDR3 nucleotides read TGTGCCTGTGACACGGTCCCTTCCTACGTTGGGGGATACGCCGATAAACTCATCTTT.

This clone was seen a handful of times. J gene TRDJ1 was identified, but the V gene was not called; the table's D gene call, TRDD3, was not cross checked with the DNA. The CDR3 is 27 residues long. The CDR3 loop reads CSGINAEFLSVVSWGCFIVPSCDKLIF. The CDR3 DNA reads TGCAGTGGTATCAACGCAGAGTTCCTTAGCGTTGTGTCTTGGGGGTGTTTCATTGTGCCTTCCTGCGATAAACTCATCTTT.

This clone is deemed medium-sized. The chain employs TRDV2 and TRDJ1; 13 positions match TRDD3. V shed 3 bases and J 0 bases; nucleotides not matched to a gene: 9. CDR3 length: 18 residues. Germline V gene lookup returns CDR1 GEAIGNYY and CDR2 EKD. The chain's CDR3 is CACDYVLGDTTYTDKLIF. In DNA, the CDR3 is TGTGCCTGTGACTATGTACTGGGGGATACGACATACACCGATAAACTCATCTTT.

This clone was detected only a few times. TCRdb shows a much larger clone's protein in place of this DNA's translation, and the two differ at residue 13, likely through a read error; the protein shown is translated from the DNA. CDR3 DNA: TGTGCCTGTGACACGTTAAAATCGAACAAGCGGGAATGCGATAAACTCATCTTT. This gives the protein CACDTLKSNKRECDKLIF. The chain couples TRDV2 to TRDJ1, with no clear D. Here the J gene came from matching the DNA to germline, since TCRdb omits it. The CDR3 sequence is 18 residues long. V was cut by 1 base and J by 4 bases, with 24 bases left in between. Per the germline V gene, CDR1 is GEAIGNYY and CDR2 is EKD.

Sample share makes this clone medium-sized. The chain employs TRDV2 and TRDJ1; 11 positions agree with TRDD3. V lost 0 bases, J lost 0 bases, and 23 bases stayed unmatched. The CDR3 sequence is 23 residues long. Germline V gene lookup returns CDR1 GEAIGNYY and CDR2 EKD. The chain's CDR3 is CACDTVLLGDRPRIPLYTDKLIF. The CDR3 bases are TGTGCCTGTGACACCGTCCTACTGGGGGATAGACCGCGAATCCCACTCTACACCGATAAACTCATCTTT.

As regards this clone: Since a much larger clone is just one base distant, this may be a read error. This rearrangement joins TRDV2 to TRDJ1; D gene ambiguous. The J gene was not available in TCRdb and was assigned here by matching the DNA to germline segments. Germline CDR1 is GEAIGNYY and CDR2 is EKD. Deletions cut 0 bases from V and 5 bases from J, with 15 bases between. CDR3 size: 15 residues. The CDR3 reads CACDTLSYVDDKLIF. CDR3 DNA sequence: TGTGCCTGTGACACCTTAAGCTACGTGGATGATAAACTCATCTTT.

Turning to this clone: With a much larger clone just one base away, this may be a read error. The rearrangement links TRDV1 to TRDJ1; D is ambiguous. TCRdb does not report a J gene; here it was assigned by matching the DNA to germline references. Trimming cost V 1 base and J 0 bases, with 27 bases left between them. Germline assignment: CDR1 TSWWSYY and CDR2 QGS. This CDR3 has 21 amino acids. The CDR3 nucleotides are TGTGCTCTTGGGGAACAGTCCTTTTATGTGGGCCACCGGATGGACACCGATAAACTCATCTTT. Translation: CALGEQSFYVGHRMDTDKLIF.

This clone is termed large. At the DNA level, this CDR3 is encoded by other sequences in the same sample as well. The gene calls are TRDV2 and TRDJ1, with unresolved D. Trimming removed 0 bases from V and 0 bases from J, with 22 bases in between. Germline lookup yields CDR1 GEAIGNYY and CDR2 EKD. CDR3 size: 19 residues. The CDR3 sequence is CACDTLGTLREAYTDKLIF. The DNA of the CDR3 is TGTGCCTGTGACACCTTAGGGACCCTCAGGGAAGCGTACACCGATAAACTCATCTTT.

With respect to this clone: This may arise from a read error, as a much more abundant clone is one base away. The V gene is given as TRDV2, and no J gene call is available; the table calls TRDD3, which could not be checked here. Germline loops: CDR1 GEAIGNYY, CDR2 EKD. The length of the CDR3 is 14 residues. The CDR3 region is CACDRLGGTDKRIF. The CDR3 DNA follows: TGTGCCTGTGATCGTCTGGGGGGCACCGATAAACGCATCTTT.

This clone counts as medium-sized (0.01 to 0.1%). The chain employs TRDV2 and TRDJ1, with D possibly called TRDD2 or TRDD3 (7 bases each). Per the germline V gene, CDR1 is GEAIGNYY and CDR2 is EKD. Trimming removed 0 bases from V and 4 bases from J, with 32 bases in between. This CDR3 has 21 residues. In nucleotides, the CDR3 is TGTGCCTGTGACACCTTATTCCTACCGGACGCGGATACGGCGACCTTCGATAAACTCATCTTT. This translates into CACDTLFLPDADTATFDKLIF.

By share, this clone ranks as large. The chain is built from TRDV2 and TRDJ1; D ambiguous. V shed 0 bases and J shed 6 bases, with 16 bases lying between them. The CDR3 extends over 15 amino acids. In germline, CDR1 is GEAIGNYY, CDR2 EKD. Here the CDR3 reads CACDTVDYPKYKLIF. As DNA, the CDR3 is TGTGCCTGTGACACCGTTGATTATCCCAAATATAAACTCATCTTT.